One and the same sample provided the 8 T cell receptor beta chains below, sequenced in a study of shared clonotypes between healthy human individuals. TCRdb's copy holds only in-frame clones and misses some; the assay was immunoSEQ multiplex PCR. The sample consists of roughly 2.6 million clones, 85% to 95% of them appearing once. Input material: naive CD4+ T cells sorted from blood. Subset indicated: CD45RA+ positively selected. Source of these receptors: a man aged 18 to 30 in good health.

This sequence joins TRBV11-2 and TRBJ2-7, with TRBD2 as a possible D gene (6 bases). CDR1 is SGHAT, CDR2 FQNNGV, per germline. The CDR3 runs 15 residues. The V end was cut by 5 bases, the J end by 2 bases, with 16 bases between. The CDR3 DNA is TGTGCCAGCAGCCTTCGAAGACTAGGTGCCTACGAGCAGTACTTC. This gives the protein CASSLRRLGAYEQYF.

The J gene is TRBJ1-6, the V gene TRBV2; tentative D call: TRBD1 (6 bases). Looked up from germline, CDR1 is SNHLY and CDR2 is FYNNEI. This CDR3 is built from 15 residues. Trimming cost V 5 bases and J 6 bases, with 14 bases left between them. CDR3 DNA: TGTGCCAGCAGTAACCCAGGGGAATTTAATTCACCCCTCCACTTT. This codes for CASSNPGEFNSPLHF.

The CDR3 loop is CASSDPRGRFGANVLTF. CDR3 nucleotide sequence: TGTGCCAGCAGCGATCCCAGGGGGCGCTTTGGGGCCAACGTCCTGACTTTC. The chain carries TRBV9 and TRBJ2-6, with 8 bases fitting TRBD1. This CDR3 is 17 amino acids long. Per the germline V gene, CDR1 is SGDLS and CDR2 is YYNGEE. The V segment lost 3 bases and the J segment 3 bases; nucleotides outside the gene matches: 8.

This chain links TRBV7-9 with TRBJ2-7; 7 nucleotides align to TRBD2. V dropped 1 base and J dropped 2; count of bases not matched to a gene: 2. This CDR3 is 14 amino acids long. Germline V gives CDR1 SEHNR, CDR2 FQNEAQ (reference sequence). CDR3: CASSLGAGAYEQYF. For the CDR3, the DNA is TGTGCCAGCAGCTTAGGGGCGGGGGCCTACGAGCAGTACTTC. Full variable domain (remainder filled in from reference TRBV7-9 and TRBJ2-7): DTGVSQNPRHKITKRGQNVTFRCDPISEHNRLYWYRQTLGQGPEFLTYFQNEAQLEKSRLLSDRFSAERPKGSFSTLEIQRTEQGDSAMYLCASSLGAGAYEQYFGPGTRLTVT.

This chain connects TRBV6-6 to TRBJ1-2, with D hard to call. The CDR3 consists of 16 residues. V shed 7 bases and J shed 5 bases, with 23 bases lying between them. CDR1 is MNHNY and CDR2 is SVGAGI in the germline V gene (reference sequence). CDR3 DNA: TGTGCCAGCAAAATTCGGCAGTCTAACTTATTTTATGGCTACACCTTC. This sequence encodes CASKIRQSNLFYGYTF.

The rearrangement joins TRBV6-1 to TRBJ2-2, with 8 bases fitting TRBD1. The CDR3 has 15 residues. After removal of 7 bases from V and 4 bases from J, the junction contained 8 bases not matched to a gene. Germline CDR1 MNHNS, CDR2 SASEGT. CDR3 DNA sequence: TGTGCCAGCACCGGACAGGGTGGTTCCACCGGGGAGCTGTTTTTT. This gives the protein CASTGQGGSTGELFF.

CDR3 sequence (DNA): TGTGCCAGCAGCTTGGCGATTGGTGCTAACACTGAAGCTTTCTTT. It yields the protein CASSLAIGANTEAFF. The chain has TRBV5-4 and TRBJ1-1; D call uncertain. V lost 0 bases, J lost 2 bases, and 11 bases lay in between. CDR3 length: 15 amino acids. Germline V gene data show CDR1 as SGHNT and CDR2 as YYREEE (reference sequence).

The V and J genes are TRBV12-2 and TRBJ2-7; the D call TRBD1 from the table was never checked on the DNA. TRBV12-2 counts as a pseudogene. The CDR3 length is 16 residues. The CDR3 sequence is CASRLGTGRPHYEQYF. The CDR3 region has the DNA TGTGCAAGTCGCTTAGGAACAGGTCGACCCCATTACGAGCAGTACTTC.